The source of this T cell receptor beta chain is a study of cytomegalovirus exposure and HLA in healthy donors. The CDR3 totals 14 residues. CDR1 is SGHVS and CDR2 is FQNEAQ in the germline V gene. Unmatched junction bases numbered 8, after V lost 5 bases and J lost 10 bases. 60 Vbeta and 13 Jbeta primers were used in PCR. Method: immunoSEQ multiplex PCR; TCRdb's copy keeps in-frame clones and lacks some. This table holds under 150,000 clones, 84% found once. In regard to this clone: Its antigen is still unknown.

The study's findings and limits: The study listed 150 to 200 cytomegalovirus-associated TCR beta chains. Sequencing depth across donors, presence/absence analyses assumed, was roughly uniform.

The sequenced material came from PBMCs. The rearrangement joins TRBV7-8 to TRBJ1-4; 9 bases line up with TRBD1. The source is a man between 50 and 59 years old in good health and CMV-seronegative. This chain's CDR3 is CASSPNRGRGKLFF. Here the CDR3 DNA reads TGTGCCAGCAGCCCAAACAGGGGGCGGGGAAAACTGTTTTTT.